Detailed here is one T cell receptor (beta chain). Its antigen is unidentified. With 4 bases removed from V and 6 bases from J, the gap between germline ends came to 9 bases. This CDR3 is built from 12 residues. Germline CDR1 LGHDT, CDR2 YNNKEL (reference sequence). Profiling relied on immunoSEQ multiplex PCR, and the TCRdb table lists in-frame clones only, not all of them. The sample has some 100,000 clones; roughly 87% are singletons. The data derive from a study of T cell responses to AZD1222 COVID-19 vaccine. The study, taken as a whole, reports: No repertoire was sampled before or during the peak T cell response, only after it. Per reports, nearly half of all spike-specific TCRs target regions that are unmutated in variants. Increases in Spike-specific TCR breadth and depth were seen after two AZD1222 doses.

The V gene is TRBV3-1 (or the pseudogene TRBV3-2), the J gene TRBJ1-1, with D hard to call. The sequenced sample was peripheral blood, obtained on day 0 of AZD1222 vaccination. The TCR sequence derives from an adult in good health. CDR3 sequence: CASSLGFSEAFF. DNA for the CDR3: TGTGCCAGCAGCCTCGGCTTCTCTGAAGCTTTCTTT.